This T cell receptor (beta chain) was recovered during a study of blood T cell repertoires in COVID-19. Across the whole study: Spain, Italy and the United States supplied samples that represented acute and convalescent COVID-19. Sources were T cells, B-cell-depleted T cells, or PBMCs; the material itself was cDNA or gDNA.

This clone was recorded once. Original handling: Amplification of reference gene primers provided the estimated nucleated cell counts. Only in-frame clones appear in the TCRdb table, and some are missing; sequencing was by immunoSEQ multiplex PCR. V and J calls plus clone size are reproduced from that table; the DNA served to infer D and trimming. This sample has around 130,000 clones, with around 79% found just once. The length of the CDR3 is 13 residues. CDR1 is SEHNR, CDR2 FQNEAQ, per germline (reference sequence). Trimming shortened V by 5 bases and J by 3 bases, and 9 bases separated the two germline ends.

The sample comprised peripheral blood. The source is a man older than 75 with acute or convalescent COVID-19. The rearrangement joins TRBV7-9 to TRBJ2-3; D call uncertain. CDR3 coding DNA: TGTGCCAGCAGCGACCGACAAACAGATACGCAGTATTTT. It is translated as CASSDRQTDTQYF.